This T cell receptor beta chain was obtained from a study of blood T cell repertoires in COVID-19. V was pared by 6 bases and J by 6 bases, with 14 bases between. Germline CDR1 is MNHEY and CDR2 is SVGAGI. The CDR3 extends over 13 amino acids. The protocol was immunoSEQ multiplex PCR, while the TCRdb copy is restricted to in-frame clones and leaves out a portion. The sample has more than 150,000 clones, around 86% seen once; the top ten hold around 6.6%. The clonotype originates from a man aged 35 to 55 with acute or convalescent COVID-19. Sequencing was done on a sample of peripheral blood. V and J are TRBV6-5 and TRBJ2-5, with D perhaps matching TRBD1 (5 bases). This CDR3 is CASSPSRGKTQYF. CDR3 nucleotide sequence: TGTGCCAGCAGCCCCAGTAGGGGTAAGACCCAGTACTTC.